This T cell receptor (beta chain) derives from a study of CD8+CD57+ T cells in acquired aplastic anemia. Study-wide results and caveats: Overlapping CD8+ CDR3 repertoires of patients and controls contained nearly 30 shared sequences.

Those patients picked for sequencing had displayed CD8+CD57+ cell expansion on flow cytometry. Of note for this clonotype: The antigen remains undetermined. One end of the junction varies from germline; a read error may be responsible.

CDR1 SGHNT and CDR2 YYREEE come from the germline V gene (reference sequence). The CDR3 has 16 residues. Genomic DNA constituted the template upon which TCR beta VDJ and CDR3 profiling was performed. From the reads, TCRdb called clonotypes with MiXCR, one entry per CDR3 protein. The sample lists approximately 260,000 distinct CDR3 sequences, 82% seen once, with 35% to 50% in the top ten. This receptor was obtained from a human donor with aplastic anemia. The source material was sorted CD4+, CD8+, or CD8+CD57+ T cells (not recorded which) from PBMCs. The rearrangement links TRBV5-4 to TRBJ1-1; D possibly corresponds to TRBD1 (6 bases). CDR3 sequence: CASSFARGVMNTEASF. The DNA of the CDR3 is TGTGCCAGCAGCTTTGCTAGGGGGGTGATGAACACTGAAGCTTCCTTT.